This T cell receptor beta chain was captured in a study of shared clonotypes between healthy human individuals. As for the study in general: Aged between 18 and 49, the donors were a couple of women and a few men.

Study-wide points: Only a few donors were included, so the genetic and exposure-history diversity represented was limited.

Unsorted PBMC DNA went through sequencing on ten immunoSEQ deep assay plates. Method: immunoSEQ multiplex PCR; TCRdb's copy keeps in-frame clones and lacks some. The table has 450,000 to 500,000 clones, over 60% seen once. This clone occurred a few times. Its antigen is currently unknown. Sequenced material: PBMCs. The clonotype comes from a woman aged 35 to 49 in good health. Some clones in this sample may be carry-over from other donors' samples.

CDR3 nucleotide sequence: TGCAGCGTTGAGAGAGGGAGTGGCGGGGAGCTGTTTTTT. This encodes CSVERGSGGELFF. The V and J genes are TRBV29-1 and TRBJ2-2; D is perhaps TRBD2 (5 bases). CDR1 and CDR2 from the germline V gene are SQVTM and ANQGSEA. This CDR3 is 13 amino acids long. Trimming shortened V by 3 bases and J by 7 bases, and 12 bases separated the two germline ends.